This T cell receptor (beta chain) was recovered during a study of regulatory T cells in long-lasting Graves disease. Stated time point: persistent/refractory GD, antithyroid drugs over 5 years with positive TRAb. The TCR library was prepared using RNA isolated from PBMCs. Ten or more counts support this clonotype. In germline, CDR1 is KGHSH, CDR2 LQKENI. V trimming: 5 bases; J trimming: 3 bases; junction bases outside the gene matches: 7. The CDR3 runs 14 residues. Through Arm-PCR of CDR3 regions and iRepertoire HTBI primers, TCR beta libraries were built. TCRdb processed the multiplex PCR reads anew with MiXCR; each CDR3 protein has one entry. The repertoire includes about 660,000 distinct CDR3 sequences, about 32% of them detected once, and 40% to 55% sits in the top ten.

The sample was peripheral blood mononuclear cells (PBMCs), taken when the disease was refractory, from a patient treated with antithyroid drugs. V and J are TRBV18 and TRBJ2-7; 7 nucleotides align to TRBD1. This clonotype originated in a female donor with Graves disease. CDR3 bases: TGTGCCAGCTCATTAACCCGGGACAGCTACGAGCAGTACTTC. Its translation: CASSLTRDSYEQYF.